Below, 20 T cell receptor delta chains from the same sample are listed, as sequenced in a study of gamma-delta T cells after stem cell transplantation. TCRdb repeated clone calling on the RT-PCR reads with CATT. The table lists about 1,300 delta-chain clones, approximately 5.2% of them singletons. Source material: gamma-delta T cells. Receptors originate from a human donor. It is not recorded whose cells these are; they may come from a transplant donor.

Regarding this clone: A read error is the likely source, as a far larger clone sits one nucleotide away. This chain connects TRDV2 to TRDJ1, with 9 positions matching TRDD3. J was trimmed by 1 base and V by 2 bases; bases with no gene match: 10. The CDR3 totals 17 residues. Germline CDR1 is GEAIGNYY and CDR2 is EKD. This chain's CDR3 is CACDILGEGRPTDKLIF. In DNA form, the CDR3 reads TGTGCCTGTGACATACTGGGGGAGGGGCGGCCCACCGATAAACTCATCTTT.

A note on this clone: A much larger clone lies one base from this, so it may be a read error. J is TRDJ1 and V is TRDV1, with TRDD2 as a possible D gene (6 bases). V was cut by 0 bases and J by 9 bases, with 14 bases left in between. Per germline, CDR1 TSWWSYY and CDR2 QGS. The CDR3 sequence is 14 residues long. The CDR3 here is CALGELLLPSQLIF. DNA of the CDR3: TGTGCTCTTGGGGAACTTCTCCTACCTAGCCAACTCATCTTT.

By sample share, this clone is large. This rearrangement joins TRDV1 to TRDJ1; 11 bases agree with TRDD3. From germline, CDR1 is TSWWSYY and CDR2 QGS. The CDR3 has 22 residues. V trimming: 3 bases; J trimming: 0 bases; junction bases outside the gene matches: 21. This CDR3 reads CALGDPYLPWGIHTQYTDKLIF. CDR3 nucleotide sequence: TGTGCTCTTGGGGATCCCTATCTACCCTGGGGGATACACACACAGTACACCGATAAACTCATCTTT.

With respect to this clone: With only one base between it and a far larger clone, this is likely a read error. The chain links TRDV1 to TRDJ1; 9 bases align to TRDD3. V lost 0 bases to trimming and J lost 1 base; unmatched junction nucleotides: 21. CDR1 TSWWSYY and CDR2 QGS come from the germline V gene. The length of the CDR3 is 22 residues. CDR3 nucleotide sequence: TGTGCTCTTGGGGAACTTAGTCCTGGTTCCCACTACTGGGGGAGCCCCACCGATAAACTCATCTTT. Its translation: CALGELSPGSHYWGSPTDKLIF.

Worth noting for this clone: A far larger clone is just one base off, so this is likely a read error. Within the sample, other DNA sequences also encode this same CDR3. The chain combines TRDV2 with TRDJ1; TRDD3 might be the D (5 bases). In germline, CDR1 is GEAIGNYY, CDR2 EKD. Deletions cut 3 bases from V and 4 bases from J, with 20 bases between. CDR3 length: 16 residues. CDR3 DNA: TGTGCCTGTGACGGCCTGTCCGACACGATACACGATAAACTCATCTTT. Its translation is CACDGLSDTIHDKLIF.

To note about this clone: Given a much more abundant clone one base away, this may be a read error. The chain couples TRDV1 to TRDJ1; possibly TRDD2 for D (6 bases). V was shortened by 4 bases and J by 2 bases, with 26 bases between the two germline ends. The CDR3 has 19 residues. Germline loops: CDR1 TSWWSYY, CDR2 QGS. This chain's CDR3 is CALGVNSYEHTPITDKLIF. The CDR3 region has the DNA TGTGCTCTTGGGGTCAACTCCTACGAGCATACTCCCATTACCGATAAACTCATCTTT.

In its sample, this clone was seen a few times. The rearrangement links TRDV1 to TRDJ1; 12 bases map to TRDD3. Germline V gene data show CDR1 as TSWWSYY and CDR2 as QGS. The CDR3 extends over 24 amino acids. Losses at the gene ends were 6 bases for V and 1 base for J; bases not matched to a gene: 30. The CDR3 sequence: CALGITLVPIPRTGGYTFTDKLIF. CDR3 DNA: TGTGCTCTTGGAATAACTTTGGTTCCGATACCACGTACTGGGGGATACACCTTCACCGATAAACTCATCTTT.

On this clone: A read error likely explains this, since a far larger clone differs by one base. Other nucleotide sequences from this sample produce the same CDR3. The V call is TRDV2, the J call TRDJ1; 11 nucleotides line up with TRDD3. The CDR3 runs 20 residues. In germline, CDR1 is GEAIGNYY, CDR2 EKD. CDR3 in DNA: TGTGCCTGTGAGTTGTTGGGACTGGGGGATAGGGTCCGGTACACCGATAAGCTCATCTTT. Amino acids: CACELLGLGDRVRYTDKLIF.

V usage is TRDV1 and J usage is TRDJ1; 7 positions agree with TRDD3. Germline CDR1 reads TSWWSYY; CDR2 reads QGS. CDR3 length: 20 amino acids. Trimming at V came to 0 bases and at J to 0 bases, leaving 16 bases not matched to a gene. The CDR3 spells CALGELRSSPGGRYTDKLIF. The CDR3 DNA sequence: TGTGCTCTTGGGGAACTTCGGTCTTCCCCTGGGGGTCGGTACACCGATAAACTCATCTTT.

On this clone itself: A single base is all that separates this from a far larger clone, so a read error is likely. The sample contains more than one DNA sequence encoding this CDR3. The genes are TRDV2 and TRDJ3; the D gene is possibly TRDD3 (5 bases). Germline CDR1 and CDR2: GEAIGNYY and EKD. The CDR3 sequence is 23 residues long. V shed 0 bases and J shed 0 bases, with 26 bases lying between them. CDR3 coding DNA: TGTGCCTGTGACACCGGGGTACTTGGGGACACGGAAACGAGCTCCTGGGACACCCGACAGATGTTTTTC. This gives the protein CACDTGVLGDTETSSWDTRQMFF.

Note on this clone: The likely explanation is a read error, given a far larger clone one base away. The J gene is TRDJ1, the V gene TRDV1; 9 bases map to TRDD3. Looked up from germline, CDR1 is TSWWSYY and CDR2 is QGS. This CDR3 is 24 amino acids long. J gave up 1 base and V 3 bases, and 30 bases lay outside the gene matches. The CDR3 protein is CALGDQAHVVVYWGTHHSTDKLIF. The CDR3 DNA reads as TGTGCTCTTGGGGATCAGGCCCACGTCGTCGTTTACTGGGGGACCCACCACTCCACCGATAAACTCATCTTT.

This clone is labeled as medium-sized. The chain combines TRAV29/DV5 with TRDJ3; 9 positions match TRDD2. The CDR3 is made up of 20 amino acids. The germline V gene encodes CDR1 NSMFDY and CDR2 ISSIKDK. Trimming removed 5 bases from V and 1 base from J; junction bases left unmatched: 16. The CDR3 sequence: CAATFLRGETKSWDTRQMFF. CDR3 bases: TGTGCAGCCACCTTCCTACGGGGAGAGACTAAGTCCTGGGACACCCGACAGATGTTTTTC.

In regard to this clone: This DNA's translation differs at residue 12 from TCRdb's protein, which comes from a much larger clone; a read error is likely, and the protein shown is translated from the DNA. The rearrangement links TRDV1 to TRDJ1, with 11 bases aligning to TRDD3. Germline V lookup: CDR1 TSWWSYY, CDR2 QGS. There are 19 residues in the CDR3. V dropped 7 bases and J dropped 0; count of bases not matched to a gene: 16. CDR3 region: CALDTLFLGDTPYTDKLIF. In DNA, the CDR3 is TGTGCTCTTGACACGTTATTTCTGGGGGATACCCCGTACACCGATAAACTCATCTTT.

By proportion, this clone is medium-sized. The rearrangement joins TRDV1 to TRDJ1; 8 bases agree with TRDD3. Germline assignment: CDR1 TSWWSYY and CDR2 QGS. The CDR3 sequence is 21 residues long. V dropped 1 base and J dropped 0; count of bases not matched to a gene: 19. CDR3 region: CALGEQRSPTGGQHNTDKLIF. The CDR3 DNA is TGTGCTCTTGGGGAACAGCGGTCCCCAACTGGGGGTCAACATAACACCGATAAACTCATCTTT.

About this clone itself: This may be a read error, as it is one base from a much larger clone. The CDR3, as DNA: TGTGCTCCTGGGGGAGTGCTTCCTAATGGGGGATACGCTAAATGGTACACCGATAAACTCATCTTT. It translates to CAPGGVLPNGGYAKWYTDKLIF. The chain links TRDV1 to TRDJ1; the match to TRDD3 covers 11 bases. CDR3 length: 22 residues. Germline V lookup: CDR1 TSWWSYY, CDR2 QGS.

By sample share, this clone is large. Other nucleotide sequences from this sample produce the same CDR3. The gene calls are TRDV1 and TRDJ1; TRDD3 might be the D (5 bases). CDR1 is TSWWSYY and CDR2 is QGS in the germline V gene. This CDR3 spans 17 amino acids. Trimming took 1 base from V and 3 from J, leaving 18 bases between them. CDR3 DNA sequence: TGTGCTCTTGGGGAACGGGAGTTACTGGTCTCCGCCGATAAACTCATCTTT. Its translation: CALGERELLVSADKLIF.

By share of the sample, this clone is large. Other DNA sequences from this sample encode an identical CDR3 as well. The chain employs TRDV2 and TRDJ1; 9 positions agree with TRDD3. This CDR3 comprises 18 residues. With V trimmed by 3 bases and J by 0 bases, 13 bases remained unmatched. Looked up from germline, CDR1 is GEAIGNYY and CDR2 is EKD. CDR3: CACDLGYWGTAYTDKLIF. The CDR3 bases are TGTGCCTGTGACTTGGGGTACTGGGGGACCGCGTACACCGATAAACTCATCTTT.

This chain connects TRDV1 to TRDJ1; TRDD3 agrees at 12 bases. The CDR3 extends over 29 amino acids. CDR1 is TSWWSYY, CDR2 QGS, per germline. Germline trimming cut 0 bases from V and 3 bases from J; bases unmatched to any gene: 41. This CDR3 is CALGELGLPDPSSRLCTGGYNPHSDKLIF. The CDR3 nucleotides read TGTGCTCTTGGGGAACTTGGCCTTCCCGACCCCAGCTCCAGATTATGTACTGGGGGATACAACCCTCACTCCGATAAACTCATCTTT.

This clone is termed large (0.1 to 1%). This specimen includes other DNA sequences encoding the same CDR3. This chain joins TRAV29/DV5 and TRDJ1, with a possible D match to TRDD2 (9 bases). The CDR3 runs to 25 residues. Looked up from germline, CDR1 is NSMFDY and CDR2 is ISSIKDK. V was clipped by 2 bases and J by 0 bases, with 44 bases between them. CDR3 DNA: TGTGCAGCAAGATCCCTTCCTACTAGGGGGCACGGGATACGCGTTAACAATGGGTACACCGATAAACTCATCTTT. Translated, it gives CAARSLPTRGHGIRVNNGYTDKLIF.

This clone showed up just a few times. A much larger clone differs from this one at a single base, so this may be a read error. This sample includes further DNA sequences coding for the same CDR3. This chain uses TRDV1 with TRDJ1, with D uncertain. Germline V CDR1 and CDR2: TSWWSYY, QGS. This CDR3 region has 18 residues. The germline V and J ends were trimmed by 2 bases and 3 bases, with 22 bases remaining between them. This CDR3 reads CALGEGVPIPTPSDKLIF. The CDR3 coding sequence is TGTGCTCTTGGGGAAGGAGTTCCCATTCCGACACCTTCCGATAAACTCATCTTT.